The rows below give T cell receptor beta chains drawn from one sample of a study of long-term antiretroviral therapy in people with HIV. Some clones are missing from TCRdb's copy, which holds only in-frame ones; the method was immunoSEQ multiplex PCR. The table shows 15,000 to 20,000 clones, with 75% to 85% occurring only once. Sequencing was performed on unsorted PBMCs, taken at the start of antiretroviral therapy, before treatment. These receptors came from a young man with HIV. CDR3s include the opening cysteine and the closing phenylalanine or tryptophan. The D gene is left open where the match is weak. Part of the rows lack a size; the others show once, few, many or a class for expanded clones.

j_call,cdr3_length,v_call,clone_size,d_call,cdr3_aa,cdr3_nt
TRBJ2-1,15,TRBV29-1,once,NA,CSVKDGLNSYNEQFF,TGCAGCGTTAAGGACGGGTTAAACTCCTACAATGAGCAGTTCTTC
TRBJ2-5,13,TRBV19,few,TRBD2,CASSRLARETQYF,TGTGCCAGTAGTCGACTAGCGAGGGAGACCCAGTACTTC
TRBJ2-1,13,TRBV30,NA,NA,CAWNPTGMGEQFF,TGTGCCTGGAATCCGACAGGCATGGGTGAGCAGTTCTTC
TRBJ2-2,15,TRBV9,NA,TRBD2,CASSHPGRGTGELFF,TGTGCCAGCAGCCACCCTGGGAGGGGAACCGGGGAGCTGTTTTTT
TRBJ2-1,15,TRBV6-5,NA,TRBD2,CASSYSERGYNEQFF,TGTGCCAGCAGTTACTCGGAGCGGGGGTACAATGAGCAGTTCTTC
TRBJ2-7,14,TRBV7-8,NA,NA,CASSLDGASYEQYF,TGTGCCAGCAGCCTAGACGGGGCTTCCTACGAGCAGTACTTC
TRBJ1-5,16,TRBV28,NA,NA,CASFPGGEGSNQPQHF,TGTGCCAGCTTTCCAGGTGGCGAAGGAAGCAATCAGCCCCAGCATTTT
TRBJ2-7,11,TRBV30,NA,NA,CAWSVQYEQYF,TGTGCCTGGAGTGTACAGTACGAGCAGTACTTC
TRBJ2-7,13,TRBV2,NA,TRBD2,CASRGTSPYEQYF,TGTGCCAGCAGGGGGACTAGTCCCTACGAGCAGTACTTC
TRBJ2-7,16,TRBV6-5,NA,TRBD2,CASSSPGTSGGYEQYF,TGTGCCAGCAGTTCCCCAGGGACTAGCGGGGGCTACGAGCAGTACTTC
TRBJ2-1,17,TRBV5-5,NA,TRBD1,CASSGPPGWGTGNEQFF,TGTGCCAGCAGCGGACCGCCCGGGTGGGGGACAGGGAATGAGCAGTTCTTC
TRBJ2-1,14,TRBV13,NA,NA,CASSRRTNYNEQFF,TGTGCCAGCAGCCGCCGGACAAATTACAATGAGCAGTTCTTC
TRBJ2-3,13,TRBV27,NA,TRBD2,CASSTTSGDTQYF,TGTGCCAGCAGTACCACTAGCGGAGATACGCAGTATTTT
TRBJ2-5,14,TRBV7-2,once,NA,CASSGLGQQETQYF,TGTGCCAGCAGCGGCCTGGGGCAGCAAGAGACCCAGTACTTC
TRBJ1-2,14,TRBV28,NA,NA,CASTPYRGNYGYTF,TGTGCCAGCACCCCGTATAGGGGTAACTATGGCTACACCTTC
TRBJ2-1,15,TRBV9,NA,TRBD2,CASSESGGSYNEQFF,TGTGCCAGCAGCGAGAGCGGGGGCTCCTACAATGAGCAGTTCTTC
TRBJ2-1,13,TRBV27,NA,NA,CASSLSKNNEQFF,TGTGCCAGCAGTTTATCAAAGAACAATGAGCAGTTCTTC
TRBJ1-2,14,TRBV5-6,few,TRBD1,CASSSQQGSYGYTF,TGTGCCAGCAGCTCTCAACAGGGGAGCTACGGCTACACCTTC
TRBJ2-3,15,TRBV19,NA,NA,CASSPGGFSTDTQYF,TGTGCCAGTAGTCCGGGCGGTTTTAGCACAGATACGCAGTATTTT
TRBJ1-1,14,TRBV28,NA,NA,CASSLGYMNTEAFF,TGTGCCAGCAGTTTGGGGTACATGAACACTGAAGCTTTCTTT
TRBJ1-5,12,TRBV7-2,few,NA,CASSPGNQPQHF,TGTGCCAGCAGCCCGGGAAACCAGCCCCAGCATTTT
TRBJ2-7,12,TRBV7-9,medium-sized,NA,CASSLVANEQYF,TGTGCCAGCAGCTTAGTAGCGAACGAGCAGTACTTC
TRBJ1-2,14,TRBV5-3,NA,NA,CARSLWQGAFGYTF,TGTGCCAGAAGCTTATGGCAGGGCGCCTTCGGCTACACCTTC
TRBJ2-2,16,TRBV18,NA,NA,CASSPSGTENTGELFF,TGTGCCAGCTCACCGTCCGGGACCGAGAACACCGGGGAGCTGTTTTTT
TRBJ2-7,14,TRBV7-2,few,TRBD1,CASSTSTGAWEQYF,TGTGCCAGCAGCACCTCGACAGGGGCTTGGGAGCAGTACTTC
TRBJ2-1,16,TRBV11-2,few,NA,CASSFAGLSANNEQFF,TGTGCCAGCAGCTTCGCGGGACTCTCGGCGAACAATGAGCAGTTCTTC
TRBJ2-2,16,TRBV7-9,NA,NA,CASSLVGSENTGELFF,TGTGCCAGCAGCTTAGTGGGGTCGGAGAACACCGGGGAGCTGTTTTTT
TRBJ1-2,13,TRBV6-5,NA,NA,CASSYRPPGGYTF,TGTGCCAGCAGTTACAGGCCCCCTGGGGGCTACACCTTC
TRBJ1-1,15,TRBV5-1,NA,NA,CASSLDQVGPTEAFF,TGCGCCAGCAGCTTGGATCAGGTAGGGCCCACTGAAGCTTTCTTT
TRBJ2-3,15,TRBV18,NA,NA,CASSPISRSTDTQYF,TGTGCCAGCTCACCGATCTCTCGTAGCACAGATACGCAGTATTTT
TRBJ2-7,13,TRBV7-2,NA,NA,CASQLQLGYEQYF,TGTGCCAGTCAGTTACAGCTTGGGTACGAGCAGTACTTC
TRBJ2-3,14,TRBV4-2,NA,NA,CASSHAGTTDTQYF,TGTGCCAGCAGCCACGCCGGGACCACAGATACGCAGTATTTT
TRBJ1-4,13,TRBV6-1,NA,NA,CASSETGGEKLFF,TGTGCCAGCAGTGAAACCGGGGGGGAAAAACTGTTTTTT
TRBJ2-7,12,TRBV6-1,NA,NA,CASTRSSYEQYF,TGTGCCAGCACTAGGAGCTCCTACGAGCAGTACTTC
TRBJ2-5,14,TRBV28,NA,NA,CASSLAGLEETQYF,TGTGCCAGCAGTTTGGCTGGACTCGAGGAGACCCAGTACTTC
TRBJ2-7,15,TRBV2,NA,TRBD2,CASRILAGGSYEQYF,TGTGCCAGCAGGATACTAGCGGGAGGCTCCTACGAGCAGTACTTC
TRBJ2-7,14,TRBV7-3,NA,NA,CASSLRRTTYEQYF,TGTGCCAGCAGCTTACGACGGACCACCTACGAGCAGTACTTC
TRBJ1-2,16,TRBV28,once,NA,CASRYLQGLDNYGYTF,TGTGCCAGCAGATACTTGCAGGGGCTTGATAACTATGGCTACACCTTC
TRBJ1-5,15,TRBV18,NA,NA,CASSPGGWGNQPQHF,TGTGCCAGCTCCCCGGGGGGCTGGGGCAATCAGCCCCAGCATTTT
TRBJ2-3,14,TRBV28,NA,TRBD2,CASRLAGSTDTQYF,TGTGCCAGCAGACTAGCGGGAAGCACAGATACGCAGTATTTT
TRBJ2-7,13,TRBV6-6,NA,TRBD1,CASSLDRAAEQYF,TGTGCCAGCAGCCTAGACAGGGCGGCCGAGCAGTACTTC
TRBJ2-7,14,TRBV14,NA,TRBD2,CASSPLAGLYEQYF,TGTGCCAGCAGCCCGCTAGCGGGACTCTACGAGCAGTACTTC
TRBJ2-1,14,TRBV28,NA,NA,CASSYFPSYNEQFF,TGTGCCAGCAGTTATTTCCCGTCCTACAATGAGCAGTTCTTC
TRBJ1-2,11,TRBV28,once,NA,CAIYSLYGYTF,TGTGCCATCTACAGCCTCTATGGCTACACCTTC
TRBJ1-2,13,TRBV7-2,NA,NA,CASTLLGPYGYTF,TGTGCCAGCACCCTTCTCGGTCCGTATGGCTACACCTTC
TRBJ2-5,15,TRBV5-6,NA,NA,CASSWRAQGWETQYF,TGTGCCAGCAGCTGGAGGGCACAGGGTTGGGAGACCCAGTACTTC
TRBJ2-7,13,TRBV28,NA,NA,CASRKDRRHEQYF,TGTGCCAGCAGAAAGGATAGGAGGCACGAGCAGTACTTC
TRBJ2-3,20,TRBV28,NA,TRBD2,CASLGWWGLAGTIDTDTQYF,TGTGCCAGCCTCGGTTGGTGGGGACTAGCGGGAACAATAGACACAGATACGCAGTATTTT
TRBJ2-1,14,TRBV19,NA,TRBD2,CASSPSGTYNEQFF,TGTGCCAGTAGTCCTAGCGGGACCTACAATGAGCAGTTCTTC
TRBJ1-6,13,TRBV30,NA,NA,CAWSGENNSPLHF,TGTGCCTGGAGTGGGGAGAATAATTCACCCCTCCACTTT
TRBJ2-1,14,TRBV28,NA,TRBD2,CASSLTSGRNEQFF,TGTGCCAGCAGTTTAACTAGCGGGAGGAATGAGCAGTTCTTC